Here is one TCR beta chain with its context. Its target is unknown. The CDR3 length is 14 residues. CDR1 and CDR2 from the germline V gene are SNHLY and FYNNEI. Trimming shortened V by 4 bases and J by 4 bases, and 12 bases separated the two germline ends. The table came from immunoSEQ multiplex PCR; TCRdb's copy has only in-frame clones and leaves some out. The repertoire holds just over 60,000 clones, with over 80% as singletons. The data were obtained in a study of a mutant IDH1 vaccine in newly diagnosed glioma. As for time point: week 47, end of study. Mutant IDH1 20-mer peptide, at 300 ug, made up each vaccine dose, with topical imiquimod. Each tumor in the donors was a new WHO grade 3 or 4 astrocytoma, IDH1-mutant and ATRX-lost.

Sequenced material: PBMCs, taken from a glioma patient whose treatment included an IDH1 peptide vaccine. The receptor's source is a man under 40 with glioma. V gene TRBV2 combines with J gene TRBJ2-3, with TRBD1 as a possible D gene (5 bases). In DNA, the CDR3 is TGTGCCAGCAGTGCCCACAGGTCGGCAGATACGCAGTATTTT. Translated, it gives CASSAHRSADTQYF.